Sequencing of this T cell receptor beta chain was carried out in a study of blood T cell repertoires in COVID-19. Study-wide background: Acute and convalescent COVID-19 specimens originated in the United States, Italy and Spain. Sample material is recorded as cDNA or gDNA derived from T cells, B-cell-depleted T cells, or PBMCs.

Participants were aged 18 to 89 years, lived in 24 US areas, and enrolled virtually. Generated by immunoSEQ multiplex PCR, the TCRdb table keeps only in-frame clones and is missing some. The repertoire includes 200,000 to 250,000 clones, about 86% of them detected once, and 3.5% to 4.5% sits in the top ten. Sequences were obtained from PBMCs or T cells enriched from blood (not recorded which). The TCR comes from a woman aged 40 to 50 with acute COVID-19.

This CDR3 is CASSLVGQAESIQYF. The CDR3 DNA reads TGTGCCAGCAGCTTAGTTGGGCAAGCGGAGAGCATTCAGTACTTC. V usage is TRBV7-2 and J usage is TRBJ2-4, with D tentatively TRBD2 (5 bases). With 1 base removed from V and 9 bases from J, the gap between germline ends came to 16 bases. Germline loops: CDR1 SGHTA, CDR2 FQGNSA. The CDR3 sequence is 15 residues long.